The 5 T cell receptor beta chains below were found in one sample sequenced in a study of blood T cell repertoires in COVID-19. Sequencing used immunoSEQ multiplex PCR; TCRdb keeps in-frame clones, though not all of them. The sample records some 100,000 clones, 80% to 90% being singletons. Specimen: PBMCs or T cells enriched from blood (not recorded which). These receptors were taken from a woman aged 45-65 years who had recovered from COVID-19.

V usage is TRBV27 and J usage is TRBJ1-1; the match to TRBD1 covers 10 bases. CDR1 and CDR2 from the germline V gene are MNHEY and SMNVEV (reference sequence). This CDR3 is built from 13 residues. V was clipped by 1 base and J by 10 bases; unmatched bases: 3. CDR3: CASSLWDRGVAFF. The DNA for the CDR3 is TGTGCCAGCAGTTTATGGGACAGGGGTGTAGCTTTCTTT.

The J gene is TRBJ2-3, the V gene TRBV7-3; tentatively, D is TRBD1 (6 bases). Trimming left V 2 bases short and J 2 bases short, with 8 bases between. The CDR3 sequence is 14 residues long. CDR1 SGHTA and CDR2 FQGTGA come from the germline V gene. The CDR3 coding sequence is TGTGCCAGCAGCTTAGACAGGATCACAGATACGCAGTATTTT. Protein: CASSLDRITDTQYF.

The chain couples TRBV2 to TRBJ2-1; a possible D gene is TRBD2 (5 bases). V was pared by 9 bases and J by 7 bases, with 16 bases between. The CDR3 spans 13 residues. CDR1 is SNHLY, CDR2 FYNNEI, per germline. CDR3 region: CASLTRILNEQFF. Here the CDR3 DNA reads TGTGCCAGTCTAACTAGGATCTTAAATGAGCAGTTCTTC. Supplemented by reference TRBV2 and TRBJ2-1, the full variable domain reads EPEVTQTPSHQVTQMGQEVILRCVPISNHLYFYWYRQILGQKVEFLVSFYNNEISEKSEIFDDQFSVERPDGSNFTLKIRSTKLEDSAMYFCASLTRILNEQFFGPGTRLTVL.

This chain connects TRBV19 to TRBJ2-1; D remains unclear. Germline loops: CDR1 LNHDA, CDR2 SQIVND (reference sequence). Trimming pared 3 bases from V and 8 bases from J, leaving 11 bases between. The CDR3 is 13 residues long. The CDR3 nucleotides read TGTGCCAGTAGTATGATCGCGGCCGATGAGCAGTTCTTC. It codes for CASSMIAADEQFF.

CDR3 sequence: CASSELGDRFNQPQHF. CDR3 DNA: TGTGCCAGCAGTGAACTTGGGGACAGGTTCAATCAGCCCCAGCATTTT. J is TRBJ1-5 and V is TRBV2, with 8 bases that match TRBD1. The CDR3 runs 16 residues. The V segment lost 2 bases and the J segment 3 bases; nucleotides outside the gene matches: 6. In germline, CDR1 is SNHLY, CDR2 FYNNEI.